This T cell receptor (beta chain) was obtained from a study of blood T cell repertoires in COVID-19. Repertoires were generated with immunoSEQ multiplex PCR, while TCRdb's copy carries only in-frame clones and drops some. The data contain about 51,000 clones, more than 70% of them seen just once; the ten biggest clones take up about 4%. The CDR3 runs to 16 residues. Germline V lookup: CDR1 KGHSH, CDR2 LQKENI. V lost 3 bases and J lost 4; bases outside the gene matches: 7. J is TRBJ2-3 and V is TRBV18, with 10 bases lining up with TRBD2. The receptor comes from a man of 80 years or more with active COVID-19. Material: peripheral blood. The CDR3 DNA reads as TGTGCCAGCTCACCTAGAGCGGGAGGGCCCCCAGATACGCAGTATTTT. Encoded protein: CASSPRAGGPPDTQYF.